The 18 T cell receptor beta chains given below trace back to one sample, sequenced in a study of cytomegalovirus exposure and HLA in healthy donors. The PCR employed 60 Vbeta primers together with 13 Jbeta primers. Profiled with immunoSEQ multiplex PCR; TCRdb holds only in-frame clones, not every one. The table records 150,000 to 200,000 clones, about 80% of them present only once. Sample: PBMCs. The receptors were gathered from a young man in good health and CMV-seronegative.

The sample holds a few counts of this clone. This chain links TRBV2 with TRBJ2-7; D is perhaps TRBD2 (6 bases). This CDR3 spans 13 amino acids. V was clipped by 6 bases and J by 4 bases, with 13 bases between them. Germline loops: CDR1 SNHLY, CDR2 FYNNEI. CDR3 region: CASSAIRGYEQYF. CDR3 in DNA: TGTGCCAGCAGCGCCATTCGGGGGTACGAGCAGTACTTC.

The chain recombines TRBV6-1 with TRBJ2-3; tentatively, D is TRBD2 (6 bases). There are 12 residues in the CDR3. Germline-derived CDR1 and CDR2 are MNHNS and SASEGT. The V end was cut by 7 bases, the J end by 7 bases, with 12 bases between. The CDR3 loop is CASTAGLYTQYF. As DNA, the CDR3 is TGTGCCAGCACCGCGGGACTTTATACGCAGTATTTT.

About this clone itself: At one end, the junction sequence differs from germline, possibly due to a read error. The V and J genes are TRBV5-6 and TRBJ2-7; 7 nucleotides match TRBD2. Germline CDR1 reads SGHDT; CDR2 reads YYEEEE. There are 13 residues in the CDR3. CDR3 residues: CAGSSVGRGEQYF. Here the CDR3 DNA reads TGTGCCGGCAGCTCCGTGGGGCGGGGGGAGCAGTACTTC.

This chain links TRBV14 with TRBJ2-5; 7 bases are a match to TRBD1. This CDR3 region has 14 residues. The V segment lost 2 bases and the J segment 5 bases; nucleotides outside the gene matches: 5. Looked up from germline, CDR1 is SGHDN and CDR2 is FVKESK. The CDR3 spells CASSQIRGTETQYF. CDR3 DNA: TGTGCCAGCAGCCAAATCAGGGGGACGGAGACCCAGTACTTC. Together with reference TRBV14 and TRBJ2-5, the CDR3 gives the full variable domain: EAGVTQFPSHSVIEKGQTVTLRCDPISGHDNLYWYRRVMGKEIKFLLHFVKESKQDESGMPNNRFLAERTGGTYSTLKVQPAELEDSGVYFCASSQIRGTETQYFGPGTRLLVL.

This rearrangement joins TRBV27 to TRBJ2-3; 7 bases match TRBD1. The CDR3 is 14 residues long. Germline CDR1 and CDR2: MNHEY and SMNVEV (reference sequence). With 8 bases clipped from V and 2 bases from J, the junction kept 7 bases outside the gene matches. The CDR3 loop is CASLLTGSTDTQYF. The CDR3 DNA is TGTGCCAGCCTCTTGACAGGGTCCACAGATACGCAGTATTTT.

This clone appeared once. The CDR3, as DNA: TGTGCCTGGAGTCGGGGGGTCTCTGGAAACACCATATATTTT. Translated, it gives CAWSRGVSGNTIYF. V and J are TRBV30 and TRBJ1-3, with D maybe TRBD1 (5 bases). Germline V lookup: CDR1 GTSNPN, CDR2 SVGIG (reference sequence). Trimming shortened V by 2 bases and J by 0 bases, and 8 bases separated the two germline ends. This CDR3 region has 14 residues. Combining the CDR3 with reference TRBV30 and TRBJ1-3 gives the whole variable domain SQTIHQWPATLVQPVGSPLSLECTVEGTSNPNLYWYRQAAGRGLQLLFYSVGIGQISSEVPQNLSASRPQDRQFILSSKKLLLSDSGFYLCAWSRGVSGNTIYFGEGSWLTVV.

With respect to this clone: Germline and junction disagree at one end, which may indicate a read error. This chain connects TRBV7-9 to TRBJ1-1; D ambiguous. The CDR3 consists of 12 residues. Germline CDR1 is SEHNR and CDR2 is FQNEAQ (reference sequence). This chain's CDR3 is CSSSLSFLEAFF. The CDR3 region has the DNA TGTTCCAGCAGCTTATCTTTCTTGGAAGCTTTCTTT.

In the case of this clone: The identical CDR3 is also encoded by other nucleotide sequences in the sample. This sequence joins TRBV7-9 and TRBJ1-1; 7 bases line up with TRBD1. Trimming at V came to 6 bases and at J to 1 base, leaving 5 bases not matched to a gene. Germline loops: CDR1 SEHNR, CDR2 FQNEAQ (reference sequence). The CDR3 has 14 residues. This CDR3 is CASRYRDRNTEAFF. CDR3 DNA: TGTGCCAGCAGGTACAGGGACAGGAACACTGAAGCTTTCTTT.

This clone was seen a single time. The chain recombines TRBV30 with TRBJ2-1, with 11 bases aligning to TRBD2. Germline V gene sequence: CDR1 GTSNPN, CDR2 SVGIG (reference sequence). The CDR3 covers 17 residues. V shed 1 base and J 2 bases; nucleotides not matched to a gene: 7. In DNA form, the CDR3 reads TGTGCCTGGAGTGCCCTAGCGGGAGGTGGAACCTACAATGAGCAGTTCTTC. Protein product: CAWSALAGGGTYNEQFF.

V is TRBV21-1 and J is TRBJ2-2; the D call of TRBD2 is as the table states it, not checked on the DNA. TRBV21-1 is listed as a pseudogene. The length of the CDR3 is 20 residues. The CDR3 DNA reads as TGTGCCAGCAGCAATGAGGGACTAGCGGGGGGAATCTCGAACACCGGGGAGCTGTTTTTT. This encodes CASSNEGLAGGISNTGELFF.

This clone was detected once. The chain joins TRBV9 to TRBJ2-3; 8 bases fit TRBD2. V lost 0 bases, J lost 14 bases, and 8 bases stayed unmatched. The germline V gene has CDR1 SGDLS and CDR2 YYNGEE. The CDR3 covers 13 residues. The CDR3 region has the DNA TGTGCCAGCAGCGTAGGTCCGCGGGAGGCCTCGTATTTT. Amino acid sequence: CASSVGPREASYF.

The chain joins TRBV6-1 to TRBJ1-2, with 11 bases matching TRBD1. CDR3 size: 15 residues. Trimming took 5 bases from V and 7 from J; bases not matched to a gene: 9. The germline gives CDR1 MNHNS, CDR2 SASEGT. The CDR3 nucleotides read TGTGCCAGCAGTTTACGCCGGGACAGGGGGACTGGCTACACCTTC. This encodes CASSLRRDRGTGYTF.

The chain links TRBV5-1 to TRBJ1-1; the match to TRBD1 covers 7 bases. CDR1 SGHRS and CDR2 YFSETQ come from the germline V gene. This CDR3 spans 13 amino acids. Trimming took 6 bases from V and 1 from J; bases not matched to a gene: 3. The CDR3 here is CASTDRANTEAFF. The CDR3 DNA sequence: TGCGCCAGCACAGACAGGGCGAACACTGAAGCTTTCTTT.

The chain recombines TRBV7-9 with TRBJ2-1; D not resolved. The germline gives CDR1 SEHNR, CDR2 FQNEAQ (reference sequence). The CDR3 totals 11 residues. Trimming removed 2 bases at V and 10 bases at J, with 6 bases between. The CDR3 sequence: CASSLPSEQFF. The CDR3 coding sequence is TGTGCCAGCAGCTTACCCTCCGAGCAGTTCTTC. Using reference TRBV7-9 and TRBJ2-1 for the parts outside the CDR3, the full variable domain is DTGVSQNPRHKITKRGQNVTFRCDPISEHNRLYWYRQTLGQGPEFLTYFQNEAQLEKSRLLSDRFSAERPKGSFSTLEIQRTEQGDSAMYLCASSLPSEQFFGPGTRLTVL.

This clone turned up a few times. J is TRBJ2-7 and V is TRBV7-2, with 10 bases aligning to TRBD2. The CDR3 is made up of 15 amino acids. CDR1 is SGHTA, CDR2 FQGNSA, per germline. J lost 5 bases, V lost 4 bases, and 8 bases had no gene match. The CDR3 spells CASSSSGRATNEQYF. The CDR3, as DNA: TGTGCCAGCAGCTCGAGCGGGAGGGCCACTAACGAGCAGTACTTC.

The rearrangement joins TRBV28 to TRBJ2-5; 8 positions agree with TRBD1. The J call may be mistaken, given a closer DNA end match to TRBJ2-7. The CDR3 contains 14 residues. Looked up from germline, CDR1 is MDHEN and CDR2 is SYDVKM. DNA of the CDR3: TGTGCCAGCAGTTTATGGGACAGGGACCACGAGCAGTACTTC. Its protein product is CASSLWDRDHEQYF.

The rearrangement joins TRBV28 to TRBJ2-1; D may be TRBD2 (5 bases). The CDR3 totals 15 residues. The germline gives CDR1 MDHEN, CDR2 SYDVKM. The V and J ends lost 4 bases and 6 bases respectively, with 16 bases between them. The CDR3 sequence: CASSSDYAPLNEQFF. The DNA for the CDR3 is TGTGCCAGCAGTTCTGACTACGCCCCTCTCAATGAGCAGTTCTTC.

The chain is built from TRBV15 and TRBJ2-3; 9 positions agree with TRBD1. Germline CDR1 reads LNHNV; CDR2 reads YYDKDF (reference sequence). Losses at the gene ends were 6 bases for V and 7 bases for J; bases not matched to a gene: 8. This CDR3 is built from 14 residues. The CDR3 spells CATRDRGEVNTQYF. DNA of the CDR3: TGTGCCACCAGAGACAGGGGGGAGGTAAATACGCAGTATTTT. Drawing the rest from reference TRBV15 and TRBJ2-3, the complete variable domain is DAMVIQNPRYQVTQFGKPVTLSCSQTLNHNVMYWYQQKSSQAPKLLFHYYDKDFNNEADTPDNFQSRRPNTSFCFLDIRSPGLGDTAMYLCATRDRGEVNTQYFGPGTRLTVL.